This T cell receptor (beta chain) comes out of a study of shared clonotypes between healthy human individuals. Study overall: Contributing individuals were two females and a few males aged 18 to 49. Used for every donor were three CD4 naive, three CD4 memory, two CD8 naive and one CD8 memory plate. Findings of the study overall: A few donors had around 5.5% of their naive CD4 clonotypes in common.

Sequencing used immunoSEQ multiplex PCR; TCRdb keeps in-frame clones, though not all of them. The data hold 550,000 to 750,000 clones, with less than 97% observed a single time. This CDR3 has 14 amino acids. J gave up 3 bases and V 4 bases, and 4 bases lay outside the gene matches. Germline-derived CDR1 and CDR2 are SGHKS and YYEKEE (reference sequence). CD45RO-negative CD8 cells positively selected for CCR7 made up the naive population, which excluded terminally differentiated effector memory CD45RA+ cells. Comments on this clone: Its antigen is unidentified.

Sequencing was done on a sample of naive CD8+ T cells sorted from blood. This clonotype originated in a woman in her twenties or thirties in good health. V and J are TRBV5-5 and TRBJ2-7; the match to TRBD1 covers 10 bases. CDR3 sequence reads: CASSPGQGNYEQYF. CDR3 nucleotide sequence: TGTGCCAGCAGCCCGGGACAGGGGAACTACGAGCAGTACTTC.